This T cell receptor beta chain derives from a study of control samples from healthy donors and cancer patients. Trimming took 5 bases from V and 5 from J, leaving 16 bases between them. The CDR3 is 15 amino acids. CDR1 and CDR2 (germline): LGHDT, YNNKEL (reference sequence). The repertoire was sequenced with immunoSEQ multiplex PCR; TCRdb's copy has only in-frame clones and lacks some. The sample yields about 86,000 clones, 85% to 95% seen once. The sequenced sample consisted of blood. This clonotype originated in a woman in her twenties or thirties in good health. The chain recombines TRBV3-1 (or the pseudogene TRBV3-2) with TRBJ1-5; D ambiguous. The CDR3 DNA is TGTGCCAGCAGCAGGCGGGGTCCCATTCATCAGCCCCAGCATTTT. Protein product: CASSRRGPIHQPQHF.